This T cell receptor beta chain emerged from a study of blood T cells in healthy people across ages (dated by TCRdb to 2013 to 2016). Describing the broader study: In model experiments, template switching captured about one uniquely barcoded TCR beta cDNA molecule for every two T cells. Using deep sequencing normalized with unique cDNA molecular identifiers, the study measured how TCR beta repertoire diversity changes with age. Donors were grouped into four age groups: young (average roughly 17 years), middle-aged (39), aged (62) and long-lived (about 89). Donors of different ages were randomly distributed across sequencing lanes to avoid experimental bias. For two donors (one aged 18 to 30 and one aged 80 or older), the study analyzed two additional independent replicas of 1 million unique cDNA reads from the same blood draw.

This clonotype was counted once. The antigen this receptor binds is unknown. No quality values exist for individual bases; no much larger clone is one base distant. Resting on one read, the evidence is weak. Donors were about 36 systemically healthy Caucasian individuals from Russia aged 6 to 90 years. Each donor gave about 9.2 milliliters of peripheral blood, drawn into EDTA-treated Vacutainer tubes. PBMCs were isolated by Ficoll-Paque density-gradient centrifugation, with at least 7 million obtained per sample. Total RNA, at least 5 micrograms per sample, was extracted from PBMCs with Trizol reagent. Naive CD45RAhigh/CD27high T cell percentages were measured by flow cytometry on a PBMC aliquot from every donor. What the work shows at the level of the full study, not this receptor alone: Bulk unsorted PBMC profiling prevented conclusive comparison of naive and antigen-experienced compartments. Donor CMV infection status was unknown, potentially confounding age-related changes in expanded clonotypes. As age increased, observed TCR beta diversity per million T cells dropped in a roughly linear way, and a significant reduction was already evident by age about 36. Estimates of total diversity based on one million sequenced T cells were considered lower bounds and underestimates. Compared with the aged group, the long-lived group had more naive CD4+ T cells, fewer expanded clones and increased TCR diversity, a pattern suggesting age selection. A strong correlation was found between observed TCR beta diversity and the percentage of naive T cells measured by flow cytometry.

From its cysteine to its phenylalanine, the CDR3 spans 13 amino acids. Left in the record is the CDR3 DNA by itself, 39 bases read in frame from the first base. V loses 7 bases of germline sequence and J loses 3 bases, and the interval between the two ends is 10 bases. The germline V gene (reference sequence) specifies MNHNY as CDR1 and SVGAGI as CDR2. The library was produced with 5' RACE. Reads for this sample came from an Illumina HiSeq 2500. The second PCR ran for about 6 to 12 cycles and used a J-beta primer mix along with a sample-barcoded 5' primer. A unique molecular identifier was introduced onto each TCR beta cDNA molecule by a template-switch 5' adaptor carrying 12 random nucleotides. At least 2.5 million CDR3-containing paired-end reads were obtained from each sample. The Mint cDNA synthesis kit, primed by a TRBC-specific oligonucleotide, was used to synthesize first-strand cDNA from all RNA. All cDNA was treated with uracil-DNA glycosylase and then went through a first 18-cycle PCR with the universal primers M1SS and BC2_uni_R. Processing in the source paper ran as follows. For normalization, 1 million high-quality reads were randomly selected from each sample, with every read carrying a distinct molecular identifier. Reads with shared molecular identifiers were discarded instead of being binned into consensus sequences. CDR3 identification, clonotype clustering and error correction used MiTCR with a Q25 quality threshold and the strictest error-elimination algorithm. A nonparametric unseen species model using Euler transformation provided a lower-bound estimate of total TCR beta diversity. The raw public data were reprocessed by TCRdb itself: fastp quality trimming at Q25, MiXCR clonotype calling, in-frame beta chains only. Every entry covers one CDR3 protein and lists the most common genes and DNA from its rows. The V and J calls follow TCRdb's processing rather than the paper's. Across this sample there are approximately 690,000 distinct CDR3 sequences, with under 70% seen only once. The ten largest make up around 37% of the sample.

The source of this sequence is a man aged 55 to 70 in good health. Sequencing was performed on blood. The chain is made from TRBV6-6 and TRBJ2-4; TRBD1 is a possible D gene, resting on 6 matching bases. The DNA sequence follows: TGTGCCAGCATTCCGGACAGCAAAAACATTCAGTACTTC. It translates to CASIPDSKNIQYF.